One sample yielded the 10 T cell receptor beta chains listed below, sequenced in a study of shared clonotypes between healthy human individuals. The protocol was immunoSEQ multiplex PCR, while the TCRdb copy is restricted to in-frame clones and leaves out a portion. The sample includes a few million clones, around 93% seen only once; the top ten take more than 1.5%. As defined, naive CD8 cells were CD45RO-negative and positively selected for CCR7, with terminally differentiated effector memory CD45RA+ cells excluded. Source material: naive CD8+ T cells from PBMCs. The source of these receptors is a man aged 18 to 30 in good health. Some clones in this sample may be carry-over from other donors' samples.

The rearrangement links TRBV4-1 to TRBJ2-7; no definite D call. The CDR3 extends over 15 amino acids. CDR1 is MGHRA and CDR2 is YSYEKL in the germline V gene. V gave up 1 base and J gave up 2 bases, with 12 bases separating them. The chain's CDR3 is CASSQGIASTYEQYF. The CDR3 nucleotides read TGCGCCAGCAGCCAAGGAATCGCCTCTACCTACGAGCAGTACTTC.

This chain links TRBV7-8 with TRBJ2-2, with 7 bases identical to TRBD2. With V trimmed by 3 bases and J by 1 base, 8 bases remained unmatched. The CDR3 loop spans 17 amino acids. From germline, CDR1 is SGHVS and CDR2 FQNEAQ. CDR3 coding DNA: TGTGCCAGCAGCTTTTTTACTAGCGAACAGAACACCGGGGAGCTGTTTTTT. Protein product: CASSFFTSEQNTGELFF.

This chain joins TRBV9 and TRBJ2-3; TRBD1 matches at 7 bases. This CDR3 comprises 16 residues. The germline gives CDR1 SGDLS, CDR2 YYNGEE. V shed 2 bases, J shed 4 bases, and the junction held 10 bases outside the gene matches. Here the CDR3 reads CASSVHNRGRADTQYF. The CDR3 DNA reads as TGTGCCAGCAGCGTCCATAACAGGGGTCGAGCAGATACGCAGTATTTT.

This chain joins TRBV4-1 and TRBJ2-2; D uncertain. The CDR3 has 16 residues. V shed 3 bases and J shed 6 bases, with 17 bases lying between them. Looked up from germline, CDR1 is MGHRA and CDR2 is YSYEKL. CDR3 residues: CASSHLGQRRPGELFF. The CDR3 nucleotides read TGCGCCAGCAGCCACCTCGGGCAACGCAGGCCCGGGGAGCTGTTTTTT.

The V and J genes are TRBV27 and TRBJ2-7; tentatively, D is TRBD1 (5 bases). V was shortened by 3 bases and J by 6 bases, with 15 bases between the two germline ends. The CDR3 has 14 amino acids. CDR1 is MNHEY, CDR2 SMNVEV, per germline (reference sequence). CDR3 loop: CASSFDSLNGEQYF. The DNA of the CDR3 is TGTGCCAGCAGTTTCGACAGCTTAAATGGCGAGCAGTACTTC.

The genes are TRBV7-9 and TRBJ2-7; 12 bases align to TRBD2. CDR1 is SEHNR and CDR2 is FQNEAQ in the germline V gene (reference sequence). This CDR3 contains 15 residues. Unmatched junction bases numbered 5, after V lost 4 bases and J lost 4 bases. The CDR3: CASSSGLAGFYEQYF. DNA for the CDR3: TGTGCCAGCAGCTCGGGACTAGCGGGTTTTTACGAGCAGTACTTC.

The chain is built from TRBV9 and TRBJ2-1; D may be TRBD2 (5 bases). The CDR3 has 15 residues. Germline loops: CDR1 SGDLS, CDR2 YYNGEE. Trimming cost V 1 base and J 6 bases, with 14 bases left between them. This chain's CDR3 is CASSVKTGSVNEQFF. Here the CDR3 DNA reads TGTGCCAGCAGCGTAAAAACGGGAAGCGTCAATGAGCAGTTCTTC.

The chain couples TRBV7-6 to TRBJ1-1, with 7 nucleotides matching TRBD1. Trimming at V came to 5 bases and at J to 1 base, leaving 13 bases not matched to a gene. This CDR3 region has 17 residues. CDR1 is SGHVS, CDR2 FNYEAQ, per germline. Written as DNA, the CDR3 is TGTGCCAGCAGCAAACCGGGACAGTCTATTCCGAACACTGAAGCTTTCTTT. Protein: CASSKPGQSIPNTEAFF. Looking up the rest from reference TRBV7-6 and TRBJ1-1 gives the full variable domain: GAGVSQSPRYKVTKRGQDVALRCDPISGHVSLYWYRQALGQGPEFLTYFNYEAQQDKSGLPNDRFSAERPEGSISTLTIQRTEQRDSAMYRCASSKPGQSIPNTEAFFGQGTRLTVV.

The chain carries TRBV9 and TRBJ2-1, with D perhaps TRBD2 (5 bases). The germline V and J ends were trimmed by 7 bases and 4 bases, with 12 bases remaining between them. CDR1 is SGDLS and CDR2 is YYNGEE in the germline V gene. The CDR3 sequence is 13 residues long. The CDR3 region is CASEGSGYNEQFF. The CDR3, as DNA: TGTGCCAGCGAGGGTAGTGGTTACAATGAGCAGTTCTTC.

The rearrangement uses TRBV27 and TRBJ2-6; 9 bases fit TRBD1. The V gene end was trimmed by 3 bases and the J gene end by 9 bases; junction bases not matched to a gene: 9. The CDR3 contains 16 residues. Germline CDR1 reads MNHEY; CDR2 reads SMNVEV (reference sequence). In nucleotides, the CDR3 is TGTGCCAGCAGTTTTCATCCGGGGACAGGGCTCAACGTCCTGACTTTC. Protein: CASSFHPGTGLNVLTF.